Reported below is one T cell receptor beta chain. Within the sample, other DNA sequences also encode this same CDR3. The authors split each subset's genomic DNA evenly across several immunoSEQ plates. The repertoire was sequenced with immunoSEQ multiplex PCR; TCRdb's copy has only in-frame clones and lacks some. The top ten hold 0.35% to 0.5% of the sample, which has roughly 2.2 million clones, over 85% seen once. These data come from a study of shared clonotypes between healthy human individuals. Germline-derived CDR1 and CDR2 are SGDLS and YYNGEE. V dropped 0 bases and J dropped 0 bases, with 7 bases sitting between them. This CDR3 region has 15 residues.

This sequence originates from a young man in good health. Some clones in this sample may be carry-over from other donors' samples. The sample comprised naive CD4+ T cells from PBMCs. The subset denotes: CD45RA+ positively selected. The gene calls are TRBV9 and TRBJ1-3; D not resolved. The CDR3 nucleotides read TGTGCCAGCAGCGTAGCGGGGAGCTCTGGAAACACCATATATTTT. Its translation is CASSVAGSSGNTIYF.